The clone carrying this T cell receptor (beta chain) was counted between two and nine times. The antigen is not known. This specimen belongs to a study of shared clonotypes between healthy human individuals. Overall study results and limits: Limited genetic and exposure-history diversity came from having few donors.

Several immunoSEQ plates held equal portions of the genomic DNA taken from each subset. TCRdb keeps only in-frame clones here, not all; method: immunoSEQ multiplex PCR. The table includes hundreds of thousands of clones, roughly 79% detected once. Donation came from healthy HIV-negative adults that had no recent acute infections or vaccinations. Trimming took 4 bases from V and 2 from J, leaving 12 bases between them. The CDR3 is made up of 14 amino acids. The germline CDR1 and CDR2 sequences are LNHDA and SQIVND (reference sequence). The J gene is TRBJ2-7, the V gene TRBV19; no clear D. Sequencing was performed on PBMCs. This TCR was recovered from a woman between 35 and 50 years old in good health. Some clones in this sample may be carry-over from other donors' samples. CDR3 bases: TGTGCCAGTAGTAATCGGGCCGCGACCTACGAGCAGTACTTC. This gives the protein CASSNRAATYEQYF.